This T cell receptor (beta chain) was sequenced during a study of response to subunit inactivated influenza vaccine. This clonotype has a handful of counts. TCRdb processed the RT-PCR reads anew with MiXCR; each CDR3 protein has one entry. The table lists roughly 570,000 distinct CDR3 sequences, 14% of them singletons. Germline V gene sequence: CDR1 SEHNR, CDR2 FQNEAQ (reference sequence). The V end lost 8 bases, the J end lost 7 bases, and 21 bases lay between the germline ends. The CDR3 is 15 residues long. The chain recombines TRBV7-9 with TRBJ2-1, with D possibly being TRBD1 (6 bases). The sample consisted of PBMCs from blood, taken 11 to 12 days after vaccination. The clonotype comes from a man aged 50 or older who received an inactivated influenza vaccine. The CDR3, as DNA: TGTGCCAGCGGACCACTAGGGGGAGTTGTGAATGAGCAGTTCTTC. Translation gives CASGPLGGVVNEQFF.